What follows are 5 T cell receptor beta chains derived from one specimen sequenced in a study of blood T cell repertoires in COVID-19. Here immunoSEQ multiplex PCR was the method, and the copy in TCRdb shows in-frame clones only, minus some. The sample consists of 90,000 to 100,000 clones, roughly 80% of them appearing once. The sample comprised peripheral blood. These receptors came from a man aged 70-80 years with active or convalescent COVID-19.

The chain links TRBV3-1 (or the pseudogene TRBV3-2) to TRBJ2-7; D remains unclear. This CDR3 comprises 13 residues. V lost 1 base to trimming and J lost 4 bases, with 8 bases between them. Germline values: CDR1 LGHDT, CDR2 YNNKEL (reference sequence). The CDR3 nucleotides read TGTGCCAGCAGCCAAGGGCTTCCTTACGAGCAGTACTTC. This sequence encodes CASSQGLPYEQYF.

The gene calls are TRBV6-6 and TRBJ2-7, with D unclear. The V end was cut by 6 bases, the J end by 0 bases, with 9 bases between. CDR1 and CDR2 from the germline V gene are MNHNY and SVGAGI (reference sequence). CDR3 length: 13 residues. CDR3 sequence: CASRKISSYEQYF. The CDR3 DNA sequence: TGTGCCAGCAGAAAGATCAGCTCCTACGAGCAGTACTTC.

This clone has just one count. The J gene is TRBJ2-7, the V gene TRBV6-5; 10 nucleotides match TRBD2. Germline loops: CDR1 MNHEY, CDR2 SVGAGI. With V trimmed by 7 bases and J by 5 bases, 11 bases remained unmatched. The CDR3 is 15 residues long. This CDR3 reads CASTERGGRANEQYF. CDR3 bases: TGTGCCAGCACCGAGCGGGGGGGGCGCGCAAACGAGCAGTACTTC.

The V gene is TRBV5-1, the J gene TRBJ2-3; 10 bases are shared with TRBD2. With 2 bases clipped from V and 2 bases from J, the junction kept 2 bases outside the gene matches. Germline assignment: CDR1 SGHRS and CDR2 YFSETQ. CDR3 size: 15 residues. The CDR3 DNA reads TGCGCCAGCAGCTTCCTAGCGGGGGTCACAGATACGCAGTATTTT. Translated: CASSFLAGVTDTQYF.

V usage is TRBV2 and J usage is TRBJ1-5, with D possibly TRBD1 on 6 matching bases. This CDR3 region has 10 residues. V lost 9 bases and J lost 11, with 11 bases in between. Germline V gene data show CDR1 as SNHLY and CDR2 as FYNNEI. The CDR3 loop reads CASGGGAQHF. The CDR3 DNA sequence: TGTGCCAGTGGAGGGGGGGCCCAGCATTTT.